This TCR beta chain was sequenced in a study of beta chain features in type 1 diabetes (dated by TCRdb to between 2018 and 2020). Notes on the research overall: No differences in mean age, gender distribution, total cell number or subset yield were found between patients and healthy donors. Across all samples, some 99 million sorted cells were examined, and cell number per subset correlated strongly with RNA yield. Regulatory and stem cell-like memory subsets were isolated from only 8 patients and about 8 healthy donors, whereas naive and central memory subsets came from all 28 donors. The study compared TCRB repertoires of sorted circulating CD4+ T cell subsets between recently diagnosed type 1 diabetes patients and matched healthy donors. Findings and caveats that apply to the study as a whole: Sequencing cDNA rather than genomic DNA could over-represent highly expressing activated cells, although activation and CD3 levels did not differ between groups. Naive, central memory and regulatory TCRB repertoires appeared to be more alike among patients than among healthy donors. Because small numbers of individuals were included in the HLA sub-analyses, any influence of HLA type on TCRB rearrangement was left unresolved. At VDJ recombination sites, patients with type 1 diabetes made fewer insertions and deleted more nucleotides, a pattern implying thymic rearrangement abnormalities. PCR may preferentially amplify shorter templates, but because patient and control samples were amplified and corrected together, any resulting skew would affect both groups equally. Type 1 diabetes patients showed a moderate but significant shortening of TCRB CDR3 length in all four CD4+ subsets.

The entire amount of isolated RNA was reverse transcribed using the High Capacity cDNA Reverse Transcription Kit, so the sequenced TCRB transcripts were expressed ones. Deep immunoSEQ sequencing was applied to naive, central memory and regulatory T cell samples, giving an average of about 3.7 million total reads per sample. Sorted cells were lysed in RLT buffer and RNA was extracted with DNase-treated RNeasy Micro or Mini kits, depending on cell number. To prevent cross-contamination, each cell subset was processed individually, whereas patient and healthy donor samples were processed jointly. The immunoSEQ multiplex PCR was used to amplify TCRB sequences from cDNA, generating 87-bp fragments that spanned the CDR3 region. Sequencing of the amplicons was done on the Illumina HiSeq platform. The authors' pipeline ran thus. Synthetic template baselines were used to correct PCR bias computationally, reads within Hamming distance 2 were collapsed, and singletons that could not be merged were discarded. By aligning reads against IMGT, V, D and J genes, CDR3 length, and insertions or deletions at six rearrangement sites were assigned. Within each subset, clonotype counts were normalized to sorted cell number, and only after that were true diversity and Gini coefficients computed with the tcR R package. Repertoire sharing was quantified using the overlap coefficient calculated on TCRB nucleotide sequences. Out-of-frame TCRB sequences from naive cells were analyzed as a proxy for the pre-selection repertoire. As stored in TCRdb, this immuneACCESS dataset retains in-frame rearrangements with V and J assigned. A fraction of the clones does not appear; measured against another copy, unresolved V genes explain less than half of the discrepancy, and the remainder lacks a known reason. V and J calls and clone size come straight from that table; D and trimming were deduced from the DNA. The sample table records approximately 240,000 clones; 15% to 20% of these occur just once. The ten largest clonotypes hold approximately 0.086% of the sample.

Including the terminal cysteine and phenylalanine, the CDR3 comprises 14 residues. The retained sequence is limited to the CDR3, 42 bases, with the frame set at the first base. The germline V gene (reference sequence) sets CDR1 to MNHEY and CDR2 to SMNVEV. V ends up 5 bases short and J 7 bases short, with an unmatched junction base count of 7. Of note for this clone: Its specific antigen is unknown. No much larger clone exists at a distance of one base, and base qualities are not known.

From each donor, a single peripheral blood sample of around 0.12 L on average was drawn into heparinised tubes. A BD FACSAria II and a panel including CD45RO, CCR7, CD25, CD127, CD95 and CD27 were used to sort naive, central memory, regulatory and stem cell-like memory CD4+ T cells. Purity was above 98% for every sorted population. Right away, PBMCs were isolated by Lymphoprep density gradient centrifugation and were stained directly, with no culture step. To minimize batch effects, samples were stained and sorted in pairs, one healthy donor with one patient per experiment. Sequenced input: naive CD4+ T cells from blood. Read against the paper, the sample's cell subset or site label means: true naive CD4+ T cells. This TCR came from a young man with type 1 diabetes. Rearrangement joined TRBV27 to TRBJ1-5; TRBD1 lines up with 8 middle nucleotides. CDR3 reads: CASSMDRAEQPQHF. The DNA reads TGTGCCAGCAGTATGGACAGGGCAGAACAGCCCCAGCATTTT.